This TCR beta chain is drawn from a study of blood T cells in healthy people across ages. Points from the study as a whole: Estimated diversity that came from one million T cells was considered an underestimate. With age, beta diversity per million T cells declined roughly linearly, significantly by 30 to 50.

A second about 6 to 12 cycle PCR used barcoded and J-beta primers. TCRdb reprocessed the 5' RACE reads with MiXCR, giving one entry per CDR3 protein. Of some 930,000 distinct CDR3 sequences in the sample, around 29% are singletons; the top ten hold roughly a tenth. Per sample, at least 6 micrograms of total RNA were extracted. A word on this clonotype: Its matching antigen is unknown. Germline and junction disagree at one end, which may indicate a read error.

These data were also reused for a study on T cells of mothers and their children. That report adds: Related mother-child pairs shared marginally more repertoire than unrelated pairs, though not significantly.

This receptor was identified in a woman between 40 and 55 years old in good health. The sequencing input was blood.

CDR3 coding DNA: TGCACCAGCAGCTGGGGCGGGGGTTCCTACGAGCAGTACTTC. It is translated as CTSSWGGGSYEQYF. V gene TRBV5-1 combines with J gene TRBJ2-7; 7 bases are a match to TRBD2. Germline V gives CDR1 SGHRS, CDR2 YFSETQ. The CDR3 has 14 amino acids.